This T cell receptor (beta chain) was recorded in a study of regulatory T cells in long-lasting Graves disease. CDR3-region Arm-PCR and iRepertoire HTBI primers produced the TCR beta libraries. TCRdb recomputed calls from the multiplex PCR reads with MiXCR, one row per CDR3 protein. The sample includes about 500,000 distinct CDR3 sequences, 9.5% to 15% seen only once; the top ten take almost 9%. Study-level results: Sample size, which was small, may have reduced accuracy.

The time point here: newly diagnosed GD, antithyroid drugs for less than 3 months. Following extraction of RNA from PBMCs, that RNA was used to make the TCR library. Many counts were recorded for this clonotype. No antigen is known for it. Separately, the same data were catalogued under a study of T cells in Graves' hyperthyroidism and ophthalmopathy. This second study says: The TCR CDR3 first-round RT-PCR relied on the HTBI primer set.

This TCR came from a young woman with Graves disease. Specimen: peripheral blood mononuclear cells (PBMCs), collected at new diagnosis, from a patient treated with antithyroid drugs.

CDR3 loop: CASSFRQAGLNEQFF. Written as DNA, the CDR3 is TGTGCCAGCAGTTTCAGGCAAGCTGGCCTTAATGAGCAGTTCTTC. The rearrangement joins TRBV12-3 or TRBV12-4 to TRBJ2-1; D remains unclear. The CDR3 spans 15 residues. Trimming pared 3 bases from V and 7 bases from J, leaving 16 bases between.